Listed below are T cell receptor beta chains from one sample, sequenced in a study of blood T cells in healthy people across ages. A single record per CDR3 protein comes from TCRdb applying MiXCR to the 5' RACE reads. The data show hundreds of thousands of distinct CDR3 sequences, around 45% seen once. The sample was blood. These receptors originate from a woman aged 55-69 years in good health. Each CDR3 is given with its conserved first and last residue. D genes are given only for firm matches. For some rows the clone size is stated as once, few or many, or as a class when expanded; others skip it.

-	TRBV2	TRBJ1-1	TRBD1	TGTGCCAGCAGAAGGACAGGGGGCTTGACTGAAGCTTTCTTT	CASRRTGGLTEAFF
-	TRBV6-5	TRBJ2-7	TRBD1	TGTGCCAGCAGCTTCCCGGGACAGGGGTCTTACGAGCAGTACTTC	CASSFPGQGSYEQYF
once	TRBV6-1	TRBJ2-2	-	TGTGCCAGCAGTGAACAATTGAACACCGGGGAGCTGTTTTTT	CASSEQLNTGELFF
-	TRBV20-1	TRBJ2-7	-	TGCAGTACTTCCAGGGGTTTCCGAATCTACGAGCAGTACTTC	CSTSRGFRIYEQYF
-	TRBV9	TRBJ1-2	-	TGTGCCAGCAGCGTAGCTTACACAGCGTCCTATGGCTACACCTTC	CASSVAYTASYGYTF
-	TRBV3-1	TRBJ1-2	-	TGTGCCAGCAGCCAAGGGCAGGGTGGCTACACCTTC	CASSQGQGGYTF
few	TRBV12-3/TRBV12-4	TRBJ2-7	-	TGTGCCAGCAGTCCCTCAAAGGGAAACTACGAGCAGTACTTC	CASSPSKGNYEQYF
many	TRBV4-3	TRBJ2-1	TRBD1	TGCGCCAGCAGCCACCCCCCGGGACAGGAGAACTACAATGAGCAGTTCTTC	CASSHPPGQENYNEQFF
many	TRBV10-3	TRBJ2-3	-	TGTGCCATCAGTGAGTCGAACGTGGCCACAGGGATGGATACGCAGTATTTT	CAISESNVATGMDTQYF
-	TRBV28	TRBJ2-1	-	TGTGCCAGCAGTCCCACCGGGGGACAGAATGAGCAGTTCTTC	CASSPTGGQNEQFF
-	TRBV14	TRBJ2-1	-	TGTGCCAGCAGCCAAGATTGGCGGTCTGCCTCCTACAATGAGCAGTTCTTC	CASSQDWRSASYNEQFF
few	TRBV3-1	TRBJ1-1	-	TGTGCCAGCAGCCAGGGGACGGACACTGAAGCTTTCTTT	CASSQGTDTEAFF
-	TRBV18	TRBJ2-7	-	TGTGCCAGCTCACCCTTATCGGGGACCTCCTACGAGCAGTACTTC	CASSPLSGTSYEQYF
-	TRBV6-2/TRBV6-3	TRBJ2-1	-	TGTGCCAGCAGTTACTACGGCGGGGGCCCATCTCTTTACAATGAGCAGTTCTTC	CASSYYGGGPSLYNEQFF
few	TRBV5-1	TRBJ2-5	TRBD2	TGCGCCAGCAGGTGGGAGGGCCTCGTCCAAGAGACCCAGTACTTC	CASRWEGLVQETQYF
few	TRBV2	TRBJ2-1	TRBD2	TGTGCCAGCAGTGGGGACTATAACAATGAGCAGTTCTTC	CASSGDYNNEQFF
few	TRBV20-1	TRBJ1-1	-	TGCAGTGCCAAGGGGCCCTTGAACACTGAAGCTTTCTTT	CSAKGPLNTEAFF
many	TRBV4-1	TRBJ2-1	-	TGCGCCAGCAGCCATCCGGGCCTTCGAGTTATTGGATACAATGAGCAGTTCTTC	CASSHPGLRVIGYNEQFF